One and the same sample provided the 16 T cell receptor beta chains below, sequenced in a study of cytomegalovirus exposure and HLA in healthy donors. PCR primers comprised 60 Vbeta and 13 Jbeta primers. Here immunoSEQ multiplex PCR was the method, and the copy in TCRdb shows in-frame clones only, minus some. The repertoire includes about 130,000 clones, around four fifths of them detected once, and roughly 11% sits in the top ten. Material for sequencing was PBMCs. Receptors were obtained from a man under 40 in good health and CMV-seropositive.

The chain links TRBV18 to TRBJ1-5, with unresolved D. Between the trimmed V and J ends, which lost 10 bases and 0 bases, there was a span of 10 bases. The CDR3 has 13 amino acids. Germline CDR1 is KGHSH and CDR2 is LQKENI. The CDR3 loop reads CAILGYSNQPQHF. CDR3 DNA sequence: TGTGCCATTCTCGGGTATAGCAATCAGCCCCAGCATTTT.

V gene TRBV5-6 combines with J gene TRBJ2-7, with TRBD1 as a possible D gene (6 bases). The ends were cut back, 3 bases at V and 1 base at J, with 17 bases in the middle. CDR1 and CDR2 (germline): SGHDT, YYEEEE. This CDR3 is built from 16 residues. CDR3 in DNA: TGTGCCAGCAGCTATACAGGGATTGTACAGTCCTACGAGCAGTACTTC. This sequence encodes CASSYTGIVQSYEQYF. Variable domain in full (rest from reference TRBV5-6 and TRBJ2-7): DAGVTQSPTHLIKTRGQQVTLRCSPKSGHDTVSWYQQALGQGPQFIFQYYEEEERQRGNFPDRFSGHQFPNYSSELNVNALLLGDSALYLCASSYTGIVQSYEQYFGPGTRLTVT.

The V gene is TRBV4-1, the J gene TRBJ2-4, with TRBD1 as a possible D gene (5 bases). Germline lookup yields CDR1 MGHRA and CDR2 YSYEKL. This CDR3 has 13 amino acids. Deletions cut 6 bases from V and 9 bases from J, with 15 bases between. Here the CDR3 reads CASSPDTAFIQYF. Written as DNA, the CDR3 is TGCGCCAGCAGTCCGGACACGGCGTTCATTCAGTACTTC.

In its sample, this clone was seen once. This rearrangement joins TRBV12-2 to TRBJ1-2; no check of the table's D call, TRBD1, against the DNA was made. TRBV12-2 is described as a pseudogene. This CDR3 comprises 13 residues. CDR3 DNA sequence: TGTGCCCTCCACAGGGGGGGGCGGTGTGGCTACACCTTC. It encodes CALHRGGRCGYTF.

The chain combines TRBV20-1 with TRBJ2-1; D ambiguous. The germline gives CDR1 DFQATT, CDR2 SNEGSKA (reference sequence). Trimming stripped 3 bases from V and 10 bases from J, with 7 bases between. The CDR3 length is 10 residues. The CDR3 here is CSASSLEQFF. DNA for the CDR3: TGCAGTGCTAGTAGTTTAGAGCAGTTCTTC.

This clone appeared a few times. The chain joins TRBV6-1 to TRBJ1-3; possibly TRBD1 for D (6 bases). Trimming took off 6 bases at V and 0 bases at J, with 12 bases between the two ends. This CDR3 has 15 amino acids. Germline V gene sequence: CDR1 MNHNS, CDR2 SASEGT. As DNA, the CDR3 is TGTGCCAGCAGGAAAGACAGGAGCTCTGGAAACACCATATATTTT. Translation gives CASRKDRSSGNTIYF.

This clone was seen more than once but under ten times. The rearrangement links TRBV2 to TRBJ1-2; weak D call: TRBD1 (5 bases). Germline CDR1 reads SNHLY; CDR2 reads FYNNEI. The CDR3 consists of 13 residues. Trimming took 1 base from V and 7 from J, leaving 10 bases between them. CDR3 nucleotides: TGTGCCAGCAGTGAAGGGGGGGGTGGTGGCTACACCTTC. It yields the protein CASSEGGGGGYTF.

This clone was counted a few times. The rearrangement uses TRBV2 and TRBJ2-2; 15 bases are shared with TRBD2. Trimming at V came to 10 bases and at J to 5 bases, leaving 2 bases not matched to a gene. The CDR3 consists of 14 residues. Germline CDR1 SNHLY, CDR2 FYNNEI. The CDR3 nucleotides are TGTGCCACCGGGACTAGCGGGAGGACCGGGGAGCTGTTTTTT. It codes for CATGTSGRTGELFF.

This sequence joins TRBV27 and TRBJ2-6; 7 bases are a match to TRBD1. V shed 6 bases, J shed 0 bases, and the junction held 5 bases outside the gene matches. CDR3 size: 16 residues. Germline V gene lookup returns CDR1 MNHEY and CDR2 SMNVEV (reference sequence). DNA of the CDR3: TGTGCCAGCAGAAGGGACAGAAGCTCTGGGGCCAACGTCCTGACTTTC. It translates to CASRRDRSSGANVLTF.

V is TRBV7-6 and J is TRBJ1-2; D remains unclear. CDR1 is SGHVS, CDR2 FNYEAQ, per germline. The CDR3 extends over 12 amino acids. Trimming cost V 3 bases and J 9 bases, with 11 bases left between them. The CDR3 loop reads CASSLKGASYTF. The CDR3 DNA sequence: TGTGCCAGCAGCTTGAAGGGAGCGAGCTACACCTTC.

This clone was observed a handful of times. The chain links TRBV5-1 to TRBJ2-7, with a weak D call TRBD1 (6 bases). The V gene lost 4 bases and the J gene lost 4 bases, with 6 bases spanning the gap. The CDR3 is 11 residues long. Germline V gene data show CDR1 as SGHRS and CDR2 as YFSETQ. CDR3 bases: TGCGCCAGCAGCACAGGGTACGAGCAGTACTTC. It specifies CASSTGYEQYF.

CDR3 bases: TGTGCCTGGAGTACTATTGGGAGTCCTAATGAAAAACTGTTTTTT. Translation gives CAWSTIGSPNEKLFF. This sequence joins TRBV30 and TRBJ1-4; D gene ambiguous. The CDR3 is 15 amino acids. The V end was cut by 2 bases, the J end by 3 bases, with 13 bases between. Per the germline V gene, CDR1 is GTSNPN and CDR2 is SVGIG (reference sequence).

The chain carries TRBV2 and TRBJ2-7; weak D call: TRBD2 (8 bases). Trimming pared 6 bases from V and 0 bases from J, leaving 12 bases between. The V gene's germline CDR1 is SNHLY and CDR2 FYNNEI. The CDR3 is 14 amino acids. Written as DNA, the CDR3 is TGTGCCAGCAGGACAGGGACTAGCTCCTACGAGCAGTACTTC. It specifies CASRTGTSSYEQYF.

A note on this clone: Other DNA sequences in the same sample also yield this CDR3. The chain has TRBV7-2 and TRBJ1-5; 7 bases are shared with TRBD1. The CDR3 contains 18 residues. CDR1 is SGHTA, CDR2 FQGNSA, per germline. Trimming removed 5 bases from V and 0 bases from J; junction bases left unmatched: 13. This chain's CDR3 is CASSPHMGTVTSNQPQHF. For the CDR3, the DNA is TGTGCCAGCAGCCCCCACATGGGGACAGTTACTAGCAATCAGCCCCAGCATTTT. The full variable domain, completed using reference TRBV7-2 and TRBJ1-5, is GAGVSQSPSNKVTEKGKDVELRCDPISGHTALYWYRQSLGQGLEFLIYFQGNSAPDKSGLPSDRFSAERTGGSVSTLTIQRTQQEDSAVYLCASSPHMGTVTSNQPQHFGDGTRLSIL.

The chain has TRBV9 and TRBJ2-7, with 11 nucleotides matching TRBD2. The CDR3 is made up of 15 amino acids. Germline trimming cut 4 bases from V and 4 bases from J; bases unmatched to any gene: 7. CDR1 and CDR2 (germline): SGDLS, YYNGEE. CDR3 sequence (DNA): TGTGCCAGCAGCCAAGGGCTAGCGGGAGGATACGAGCAGTACTTC. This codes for CASSQGLAGGYEQYF.

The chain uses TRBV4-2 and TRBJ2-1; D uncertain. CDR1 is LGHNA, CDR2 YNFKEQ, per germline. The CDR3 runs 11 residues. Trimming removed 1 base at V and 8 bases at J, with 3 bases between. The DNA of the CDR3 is TGTGCCAGCAGCCAAGGCGATGAGCAGTTCTTC. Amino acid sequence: CASSQGDEQFF.